The rows below give T cell receptor beta chains drawn from one sample of a study of blood T cell repertoires in COVID-19. TCRdb's copy holds only in-frame clones and misses some; the assay was immunoSEQ multiplex PCR. The data hold some 520,000 clones, with 89% observed a single time. Material: peripheral blood. The receptors were sampled from a young man with COVID-19, enrolled during active disease. Each CDR3 is given with its conserved first and last residue. D genes are given only for firm matches.

V,D,CDR3
TRBV2,.,CASRGRGEGDHYGYTF
TRBV6-5,.,CASSPGTNSPLHF
TRBV7-9,.,CASSARDPPYEQYF
TRBV2,.,CASSGLYTGELFF
TRBV15,.,CATSREKGDGYTF
TRBV19,.,CASSISRSYNEQFF
TRBV5-4,.,CASSLQQGGDEQYF
TRBV2,.,CASSEASGFMGSYEQYF
TRBV4-1,TRBD1,CASSQLGTGNYGYTF
TRBV3-1/TRBV3-2,.,CASSQGATYNEQFF
TRBV7-9,TRBD1,CASSKLRRPGTGRTGELFF
TRBV2,.,CASSLTENTEAFF
TRBV6-5,.,CASSYGAAEETQYF
TRBV27,.,CASSLFANTGELFF
TRBV4-2,.,CASSQDLSRNQGSNTGELFF
TRBV25-1,.,CASIEATGELFF
TRBV7-9,TRBD1,CASSLAKDRVFFNEQYF
TRBV6-4,TRBD2,CASSEQRGGRSAYNEQFF
TRBV2,TRBD2,CASLGLPSTDTQYF
TRBV6-5,TRBD2,CASSTQTAGGEQFF
TRBV30,.,CAWDRTVDGYTF
TRBV7-6,.,CASSPSTRRSTDTQYF
TRBV4-1,TRBD2,CASSQFSGAVYEQYF
TRBV19,.,CASSIVGGLGGETQYF
TRBV6-1,TRBD1,CASSDRDRGSYEQYF
TRBV24-1,TRBD2,CATSDAGGRYNEQFF
TRBV27,TRBD2,CASSFGTSGTYEQYF
TRBV28,.,CASSPLTVINTEAFF
TRBV28,.,CASSFSYSGNTIYF
TRBV2,.,CASGALGGNTIYF
TRBV5-1,TRBD2,CASSDRTSSVNEQFF
TRBV6-6,.,CASSFAGGAYNEQFF
TRBV15,TRBD2,CATSRDPAPLAPSSYEQYF
TRBV3-1/TRBV3-2,.,CASSQNRVGQETQYF
TRBV19,.,CASSIPGAYEQYF
TRBV11-2,.,CASSFRSGANVLTF
TRBV27,.,CASSLIDRYWEQYF
TRBV29-1,TRBD1,CSVALGQGGAEAFF
TRBV9,.,CASSVGLANEQFF
TRBV6-2/TRBV6-3,TRBD2,CASSPPQLAGGRKTQYF
TRBV4-1,.,CASSQDNRNYGYTF